This T cell receptor (beta chain) was identified during a study of blood T cell repertoires in COVID-19. The CDR3 spans 13 residues. The germline V and J ends were trimmed by 0 bases and 10 bases, with 10 bases remaining between them. CDR1 and CDR2 (germline): SGHVS, FNYEAQ. One Seattle source followed patients from active infection through their disease course. Measured with immunoSEQ multiplex PCR; TCRdb has only the in-frame clones, and not every one. The table shows 200,000 to 300,000 clones, with about 87% occurring only once. Material: peripheral blood. This receptor was taken from a woman aged 25 to 39 with COVID-19, enrolled during active disease. This chain connects TRBV7-6 to TRBJ1-5; the D gene is possibly TRBD1 (6 bases). The CDR3 here is CASSLATGGPQHF. DNA of the CDR3: TGTGCCAGCAGCTTAGCGACTGGGGGCCCCCAGCATTTT.